The clone carrying this TCR beta chain was found once. The entry originates in a study of T cell changes during pregnancy in multiple sclerosis. V was cut by 0 bases and J by 1 base, with 10 bases left in between. This CDR3 is built from 16 residues. Germline V gene lookup returns CDR1 SGHVS and CDR2 FQNEAQ. Some clones are missing from TCRdb's copy, which holds only in-frame ones; the method was immunoSEQ multiplex PCR. The repertoire has about 64,000 clones, 96% of them found once; the top ten carry 2.5%. The rearrangement links TRBV7-8 to TRBJ2-1; D call uncertain. The sample consisted of CD8+ T cells from peripheral blood mononuclear cells, taken after pregnancy. The TCR originated in a female donor with multiple sclerosis, enrolled in a pregnancy study. DNA for the CDR3: TGTGCCAGCAGCTTAGCGCCTGCTATATCCTACAATGAGCAGTTCTTC. It translates to CASSLAPAISYNEQFF. Using reference TRBV7-8 and TRBJ2-1 for the parts outside the CDR3, the full variable domain is GAGVSQSPRYKVAKRGQDVALRCDPISGHVSLFWYQQALGQGPEFLTYFQNEAQLDKSGLPSDRFFAERPEGSVSTLKIQRTQQEDSAVYLCASSLAPAISYNEQFFGPGTRLTVL.